A single sample is the source of the 20 T cell receptor beta chains below, sequenced in a study of long-term antiretroviral therapy in people with HIV. Sequencing used immunoSEQ v3.0 at survey level. Only in-frame clones appear in the TCRdb table, and some are missing; sequencing was by immunoSEQ multiplex PCR. The sample lists fewer than 20,000 clones; 65% to 85% were seen once. The sequences come from unsorted PBMCs, collected 0.6 years after starting antiretroviral therapy. The origin of the receptors is a woman under 30 with HIV.

The chain joins TRBV7-6 to TRBJ2-7, with D possibly being TRBD2 (6 bases). The germline gives CDR1 SGHVS, CDR2 FNYEAQ. Deletions cut 2 bases from V and 5 bases from J, with 10 bases between. This CDR3 is built from 13 residues. This CDR3 reads CASSLLGGNEQYF. The CDR3 DNA follows: TGTGCCAGCAGCTTACTTGGAGGGAACGAGCAGTACTTC.

The gene calls are TRBV4-3 and TRBJ1-2, with 7 bases identical to TRBD1. The CDR3 covers 15 residues. Looked up from germline, CDR1 is LGHNA and CDR2 is YSLEER. J lost 4 bases, V lost 0 bases, and 5 bases had no gene match. The CDR3 loop reads CASSQDQGDFYGYTF. In nucleotides, the CDR3 is TGCGCCAGCAGCCAAGATCAGGGGGACTTCTATGGCTACACCTTC.

CDR3 DNA: TGTGCCAGTAGAACAACAGGGGGGGGAGGCTACACCTTC. Amino acids: CASRTTGGGGYTF. The J gene is TRBJ1-2, the V gene TRBV19, with 8 bases fitting TRBD1. The CDR3 covers 13 residues. The V segment lost 6 bases and the J segment 8 bases; nucleotides outside the gene matches: 8. Germline V gives CDR1 LNHDA, CDR2 SQIVND (reference sequence).

This chain links TRBV28 with TRBJ2-3; 7 bases align to TRBD2. Germline lookup yields CDR1 MDHEN and CDR2 SYDVKM. J gave up 4 bases and V 6 bases, and 10 bases lay outside the gene matches. The CDR3 sequence is 15 residues long. The DNA for the CDR3 is TGTGCCAGCAGCTCCGGGGGGAGATTAGCAGATACGCAGTATTTT. Its translation is CASSSGGRLADTQYF.

This clone was observed once. The chain employs TRBV5-1 and TRBJ2-7; D uncertain. Germline V lookup: CDR1 SGHRS, CDR2 YFSETQ. V shed 1 base and J shed 3 bases, with 17 bases lying between them. The CDR3 sequence is 16 residues long. The CDR3 here is CASSLLGSGTSYEQYF. DNA of the CDR3: TGCGCCAGCAGCTTGTTGGGTTCGGGTACGAGCTACGAGCAGTACTTC.

The V call is TRBV11-2, the J call TRBJ2-2; D is uncertain. This CDR3 has 14 amino acids. Per germline, CDR1 SGHAT and CDR2 FQNNGV. Trimming cost V 1 base and J 9 bases, with 12 bases left between them. For the CDR3, the DNA is TGTGCCAGCAGCTTAGGTCATGGTGCCCGGGAGCTGTTTTTT. This sequence encodes CASSLGHGARELFF.

The chain couples TRBV7-2 to TRBJ2-4; TRBD1 matches 8 bases. Germline loops: CDR1 SGHTA, CDR2 FQGNSA. The V gene end was trimmed by 0 bases and the J gene end by 9 bases; junction bases not matched to a gene: 7. CDR3 length: 15 amino acids. This chain's CDR3 is CASSLAGQGEFIQYF. CDR3 in DNA: TGTGCCAGCAGCTTAGCTGGACAGGGCGAGTTCATTCAGTACTTC.

J is TRBJ2-1 and V is TRBV6-6; weak D call: TRBD2 (6 bases). The germline V and J ends were trimmed by 7 bases and 5 bases, with 15 bases remaining between them. Germline CDR1 and CDR2: MNHNY and SVGAGI (reference sequence). The CDR3 sequence is 14 residues long. The CDR3 reads CASTEGRLDNEQFF. The CDR3 nucleotides are TGTGCCAGCACTGAGGGGAGGCTGGACAATGAGCAGTTCTTC.

This clone came up once. This rearrangement joins TRBV27 to TRBJ1-2, with 9 bases that match TRBD1. CDR3 size: 13 residues. CDR1 and CDR2 from the germline V gene are MNHEY and SMNVEV (reference sequence). V gave up 5 bases and J gave up 7 bases; unmatched junction bases: 5. The CDR3 nucleotides read TGTGCCAGCAGTAAGGACAGGGGTATTGGCTACACCTTC. Amino acid sequence: CASSKDRGIGYTF.

This chain links TRBV5-1 with TRBJ1-1; a possible D gene is TRBD1 (5 bases). The V end was cut by 0 bases, the J end by 0 bases, with 6 bases between. The CDR3 length is 14 residues. The germline V gene encodes CDR1 SGHRS and CDR2 YFSETQ. The CDR3 spells CASSLDRLNTEAFF. The CDR3 DNA reads TGCGCCAGCAGCTTGGACAGGCTGAACACTGAAGCTTTCTTT.

The J gene is TRBJ1-1, the V gene TRBV6-1; 8 nucleotides match TRBD1. The CDR3 has 14 residues. Germline CDR1 reads MNHNS; CDR2 reads SASEGT. The V and J ends lost 9 bases and 1 base, in that order; junction bases with no gene match: 7. The CDR3 DNA is TGTGCCAGTAAATGGACAGGGACGAACACTGAAGCTTTCTTT. Its protein product is CASKWTGTNTEAFF.

This chain's CDR3 is CASSLEVDTQYF. CDR3 coding DNA: TGCGCCAGCAGCTTGGAAGTAGATACGCAGTATTTT. The chain couples TRBV5-1 to TRBJ2-3, with D hard to call. Trimming stripped 0 bases from V and 5 bases from J, with 4 bases between. The CDR3 contains 12 residues. Germline CDR1 reads SGHRS; CDR2 reads YFSETQ.

This clone was seen a handful of times. The rearrangement uses TRBV7-2 and TRBJ1-2; 10 bases are a match to TRBD1. The J segment lost 2 bases and the V segment lost 5 bases, leaving 5 bases of the junction unmatched. This CDR3 contains 15 residues. Germline V CDR1 and CDR2: SGHTA, FQGNSA. In nucleotides, the CDR3 is TGTGCCAGCAGCCCTGGGACAGGGGAGAACTATGGCTACACCTTC. Amino acids: CASSPGTGENYGYTF.

V and J are TRBV18 and TRBJ2-1, with 9 bases identical to TRBD1. V shed 3 bases and J 6 bases; nucleotides not matched to a gene: 3. Germline CDR1 is KGHSH and CDR2 is LQKENI. This CDR3 contains 14 residues. CDR3 sequence (DNA): TGTGCCAGCTCACCCTCGACAGGGGGCAATGAGCAGTTCTTC. Its protein product is CASSPSTGGNEQFF.

V and J are TRBV19 and TRBJ2-4; D call uncertain. This CDR3 comprises 12 residues. V lost 3 bases, J lost 1 base, and 1 base lay in between. Germline-derived CDR1 and CDR2 are LNHDA and SQIVND (reference sequence). The CDR3 nucleotides are TGTGCCAGTAGTATGGCCAAAAACATTCAGTACTTC. Encoded protein: CASSMAKNIQYF.

The rearrangement links TRBV5-5 to TRBJ2-5, with D perhaps TRBD2 (7 bases). Per the germline V gene, CDR1 is SGHKS and CDR2 is YYEKEE (reference sequence). This CDR3 contains 14 residues. The V end lost 9 bases, the J end lost 5 bases, and 20 bases lay between the germline ends. The CDR3 sequence: CATSPRGAGETQYF. DNA of the CDR3: TGTGCCACCTCCCCTCGGGGGGCAGGGGAGACCCAGTACTTC.

The CDR3 region is CASLTSLNTGELFF. DNA of the CDR3: TGTGCCAGCCTGACTAGCCTGAACACCGGGGAGCTGTTTTTT. The chain carries TRBV6-1 and TRBJ2-2; 7 bases agree with TRBD2. The junction had 4 bases not matched to a gene; V was cut back by 8 bases and J by 1 base. This CDR3 region has 14 residues. From germline, CDR1 is MNHNS and CDR2 SASEGT.

The chain's CDR3 is CASSSKQGGVREKLFF. In DNA form, the CDR3 reads TGTGCCAGCAGCTCAAAACAGGGGGGAGTAAGGGAAAAACTGTTTTTT. This chain connects TRBV7-2 to TRBJ1-4; 8 bases are shared with TRBD1. The germline V gene encodes CDR1 SGHTA and CDR2 FQGNSA. CDR3 length: 16 residues. Unmatched junction bases numbered 12, after V lost 4 bases and J lost 8 bases. Drawing the rest from reference TRBV7-2 and TRBJ1-4, the complete variable domain is GAGVSQSPSNKVTEKGKDVELRCDPISGHTALYWYRQSLGQGLEFLIYFQGNSAPDKSGLPSDRFSAERTGGSVSTLTIQRTQQEDSAVYLCASSSKQGGVREKLFFGSGTQLSVL.

This clone was picked up one time. J is TRBJ1-1 and V is TRBV27; 10 bases fit TRBD1. CDR1 is MNHEY, CDR2 SMNVEV, per germline (reference sequence). V dropped 1 base and J dropped 7; count of bases not matched to a gene: 3. The CDR3 loop spans 14 amino acids. The CDR3 DNA reads as TGTGCCAGCAGTTTATGGGACAGGGGCGTTGAAGCTTTCTTT. Translated, it gives CASSLWDRGVEAFF.

This clone ranks as medium-sized (0.01 to 0.1%). The chain links TRBV9 to TRBJ2-5; D possibly corresponds to TRBD2 (7 bases). Germline assignment: CDR1 SGDLS and CDR2 YYNGEE. Trimming took off 4 bases at V and 1 base at J, with 20 bases between the two ends. The length of the CDR3 is 17 residues. The CDR3: CASSPRRGGPLQETQYF. CDR3 coding DNA: TGTGCCAGCAGCCCTCGGAGGGGGGGGCCCCTCCAAGAGACCCAGTACTTC.